These 2 T cell receptor beta chains share one sample of origin, sequenced in a study of cytomegalovirus exposure and HLA in healthy donors. PCR used 60 Vbeta primers and 13 Jbeta primers. The repertoire was sequenced with immunoSEQ multiplex PCR; TCRdb's copy has only in-frame clones and lacks some. This sample yields 150,000 to 200,000 clones, of which 84% are seen a single time; 1% belongs to the top ten. Sequenced input: PBMCs. Receptors originate from a man aged 25-45 years in good health and CMV-seronegative.

The chain combines TRBV30 with TRBJ2-2; the match to TRBD2 covers 13 bases. There are 15 residues in the CDR3. Germline trimming cut 3 bases from V and 4 bases from J; bases unmatched to any gene: 2. Germline V lookup: CDR1 GTSNPN, CDR2 SVGIG (reference sequence). The CDR3: CAWRRLAGGTGELFF. For the CDR3, the DNA is TGTGCCTGGAGGAGACTAGCGGGAGGCACCGGGGAGCTGTTTTTT. Full variable domain (remainder filled in from reference TRBV30 and TRBJ2-2): SQTIHQWPATLVQPVGSPLSLECTVEGTSNPNLYWYRQAAGRGLQLLFYSVGIGQISSEVPQNLSASRPQDRQFILSSKKLLLSDSGFYLCAWRRLAGGTGELFFGEGSRLTVL.

The chain recombines TRBV25-1 with TRBJ2-3; 9 nucleotides agree with TRBD2. The V gene's germline CDR1 is MGHDK and CDR2 SYGVNS. The CDR3 runs 16 residues. V dropped 3 bases and J dropped 2; count of bases not matched to a gene: 6. The CDR3 region is CASSDATSGYTDTQYF. CDR3 DNA: TGTGCCAGCAGTGACGCCACTAGCGGGTACACAGATACGCAGTATTTT.